The 10 T cell receptor beta chains in this list originate from one sample, sequenced in a study of cytomegalovirus exposure and HLA in healthy donors. Primers included in the PCR were 60 Vbeta and 13 Jbeta primers. Sequenced by immunoSEQ multiplex PCR; TCRdb stores in-frame clones only, minus some. This sample carries around 100,000 clones, 67% of them seen once, and the ten largest clones take about 8%. Sequencing was done on a sample of PBMCs. All receptors derive from a man aged 18 to 30 in good health and CMV-seropositive.

The chain recombines TRBV7-9 with TRBJ1-5; D ambiguous. V dropped 5 bases and J dropped 0 bases, with 14 bases sitting between them. CDR3 size: 16 residues. Germline assignment: CDR1 SEHNR and CDR2 FQNEAQ (reference sequence). The CDR3 here is CASSTLSQYSNQPQHF. CDR3 DNA: TGTGCCAGCAGCACCCTTAGCCAATATAGCAATCAGCCCCAGCATTTT.

J is TRBJ1-4 and V is TRBV30; D ambiguous. The CDR3 is made up of 13 amino acids. V dropped 3 bases and J dropped 5 bases, with 10 bases sitting between them. Germline V CDR1 and CDR2: GTSNPN, SVGIG (reference sequence). This CDR3 reads CAWRPGLNEKLFF. Here the CDR3 DNA reads TGTGCCTGGAGACCTGGCCTGAATGAAAAACTGTTTTTT.

This clone was counted between two and nine times. The genes are TRBV19 and TRBJ1-6; no clear D gene. Germline V gene lookup returns CDR1 LNHDA and CDR2 SQIVND (reference sequence). The CDR3 spans 19 residues. Trimming removed 5 bases at V and 0 bases at J, with 20 bases between. CDR3 coding DNA: TGTGCCAGTAGTCTACATTCGTCGTGGGAGAGCTCCTATAATTCACCCCTCCACTTT. It encodes CASSLHSSWESSYNSPLHF.

J is TRBJ1-2 and V is TRBV5-4; 12 bases line up with TRBD1. Germline lookup yields CDR1 SGHNT and CDR2 YYREEE (reference sequence). CDR3 size: 19 residues. V shed 5 bases, J shed 7 bases, and the junction held 21 bases outside the gene matches. The CDR3 loop is CASRDIWVGQGAYGGGYTF. CDR3 nucleotides: TGTGCCAGCAGAGACATATGGGTGGGACAGGGGGCGTATGGAGGTGGCTACACCTTC.

The chain joins TRBV7-9 to TRBJ2-7; 8 bases agree with TRBD1. The V segment lost 1 base and the J segment 3 bases; nucleotides outside the gene matches: 8. The CDR3 totals 16 residues. CDR1 and CDR2 from the germline V gene are SEHNR and FQNEAQ (reference sequence). CDR3 region: CASSLGDRSKFYEQYF. CDR3 DNA: TGTGCCAGCAGCTTAGGGGACAGGTCCAAATTCTACGAGCAGTACTTC.

The chain employs TRBV2 and TRBJ2-5, with D possibly TRBD2 on 6 matching bases. From germline, CDR1 is SNHLY and CDR2 FYNNEI. V was trimmed by 1 base and J by 0 bases, leaving 9 bases between them. This CDR3 region has 15 residues. CDR3 DNA sequence: TGTGCCAGCAGTGAAGGGGAGGCGAACCAAGAGACCCAGTACTTC. Translated, it gives CASSEGEANQETQYF.

This rearrangement joins TRBV11-2 to TRBJ1-3; D gene unclear. Germline V gene sequence: CDR1 SGHAT, CDR2 FQNNGV. Trimming stripped 5 bases from V and 3 bases from J, with 11 bases between. The CDR3 spans 14 residues. DNA of the CDR3: TGTGCCAGCAGCCTTTCGGGTTTTGGAAACACCATATATTTT. The encoded protein is CASSLSGFGNTIYF.

The chain is built from TRBV27 and TRBJ1-6; 9 bases map to TRBD1. The CDR3 totals 15 residues. J lost 9 bases, V lost 4 bases, and 7 bases had no gene match. CDR1 and CDR2 from the germline V gene are MNHEY and SMNVEV (reference sequence). In DNA form, the CDR3 reads TGTGCCAGCAGTTCCTGGACAGGGGTCCGTTCACCCCTCCACTTT. Amino acid sequence: CASSSWTGVRSPLHF.

This clone was seen repeatedly, ten times or more. The chain is built from TRBV2 and TRBJ1-1; a weak D match, TRBD1 (5 bases). The V and J ends lost 6 bases and 3 bases respectively, with 14 bases between them. This CDR3 comprises 14 residues. CDR1 and CDR2 from the germline V gene are SNHLY and FYNNEI. The CDR3 nucleotides are TGTGCCAGCAGGACCTCAGGGTTGGACACTGAAGCTTTCTTT. The encoded protein is CASRTSGLDTEAFF.

The chain is built from TRBV6-1 and TRBJ2-1; D may be TRBD2 (7 bases). There are 15 residues in the CDR3. Germline V gene data show CDR1 as MNHNS and CDR2 as SASEGT. Trimming removed 2 bases at V and 6 bases at J, with 14 bases between. The CDR3 region is CASSEWGGSGNEQFF. CDR3 sequence (DNA): TGTGCCAGCAGTGAATGGGGGGGCTCCGGCAATGAGCAGTTCTTC.